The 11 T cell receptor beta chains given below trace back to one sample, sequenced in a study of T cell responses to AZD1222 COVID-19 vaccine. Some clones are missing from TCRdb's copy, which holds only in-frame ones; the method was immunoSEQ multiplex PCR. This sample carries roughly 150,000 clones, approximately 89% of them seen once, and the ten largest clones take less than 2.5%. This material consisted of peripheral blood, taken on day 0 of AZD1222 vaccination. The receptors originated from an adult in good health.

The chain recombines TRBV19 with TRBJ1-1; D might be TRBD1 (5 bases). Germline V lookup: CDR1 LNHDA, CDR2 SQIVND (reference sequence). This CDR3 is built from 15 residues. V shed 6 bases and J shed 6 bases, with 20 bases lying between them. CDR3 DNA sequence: TGTGCCAGTAGGGTCTCTGGGGCCGGTAGGGCTGAAGCTTTCTTT. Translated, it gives CASRVSGAGRAEAFF.

As DNA, the CDR3 is TGTGCCAGCAGCCTCGGGACAGGGCGACACAATGAGCAGTTCTTC. Its protein product is CASSLGTGRHNEQFF. The V and J genes are TRBV2 and TRBJ2-1; TRBD1 agrees at 9 bases. Per germline, CDR1 SNHLY and CDR2 FYNNEI. There are 15 residues in the CDR3. V was pared by 6 bases and J by 5 bases, with 8 bases of the junction left unmatched.

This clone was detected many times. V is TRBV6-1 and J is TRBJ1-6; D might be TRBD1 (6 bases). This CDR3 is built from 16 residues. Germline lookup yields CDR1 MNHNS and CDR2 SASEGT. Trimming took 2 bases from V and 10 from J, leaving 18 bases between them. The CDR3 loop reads CASSEWTRGGESPLHF. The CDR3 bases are TGTGCCAGCAGTGAATGGACCAGGGGAGGAGAATCACCCCTCCACTTT.

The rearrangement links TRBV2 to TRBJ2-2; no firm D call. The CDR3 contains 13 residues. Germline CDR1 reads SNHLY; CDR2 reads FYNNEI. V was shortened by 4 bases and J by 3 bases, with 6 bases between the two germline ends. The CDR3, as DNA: TGTGCCAGCAGTGGGAGTGACACCGGGGAGCTGTTTTTT. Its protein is CASSGSDTGELFF.

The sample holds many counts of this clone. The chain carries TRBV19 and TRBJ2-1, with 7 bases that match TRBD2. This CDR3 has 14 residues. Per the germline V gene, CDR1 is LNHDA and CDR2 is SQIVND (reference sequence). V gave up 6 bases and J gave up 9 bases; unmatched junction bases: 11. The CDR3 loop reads CASRTREGLGEQFF. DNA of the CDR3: TGTGCCAGTAGAACGAGGGAGGGTTTGGGTGAGCAGTTCTTC.

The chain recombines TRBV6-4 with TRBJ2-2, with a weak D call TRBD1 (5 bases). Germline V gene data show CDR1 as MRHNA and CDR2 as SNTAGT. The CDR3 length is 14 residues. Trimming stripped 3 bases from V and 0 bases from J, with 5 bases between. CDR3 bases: TGTGCCAGCAGTGAACAGGCGAACACCGGGGAGCTGTTTTTT. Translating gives CASSEQANTGELFF.

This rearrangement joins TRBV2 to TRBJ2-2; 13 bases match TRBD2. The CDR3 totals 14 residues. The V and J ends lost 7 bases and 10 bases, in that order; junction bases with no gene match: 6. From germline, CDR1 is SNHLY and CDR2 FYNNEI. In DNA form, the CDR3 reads TGTGCCAGCACCGGACTAGCGGGAGAGGTGGAGCTGTTTTTT. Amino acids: CASTGLAGEVELFF.

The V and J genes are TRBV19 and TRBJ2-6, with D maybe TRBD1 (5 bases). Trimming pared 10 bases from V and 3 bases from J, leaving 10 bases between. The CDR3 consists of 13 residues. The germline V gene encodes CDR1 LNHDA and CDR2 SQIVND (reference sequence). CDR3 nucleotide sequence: TGTGCCACAAGGGGATTTGGGGCCAACGTCCTGACTTTC. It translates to CATRGFGANVLTF.

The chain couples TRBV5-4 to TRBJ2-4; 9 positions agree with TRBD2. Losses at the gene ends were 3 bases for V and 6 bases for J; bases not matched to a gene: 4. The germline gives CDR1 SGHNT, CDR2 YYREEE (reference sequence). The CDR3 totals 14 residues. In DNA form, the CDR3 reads TGTGCCAGCAGCTCGGGGACTAGCCTAAACATTCAGTACTTC. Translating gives CASSSGTSLNIQYF. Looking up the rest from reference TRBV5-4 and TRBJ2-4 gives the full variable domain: ETGVTQSPTHLIKTRGQQVTLRCSSQSGHNTVSWYQQALGQGPQFIFQYYREEENGRGNFPPRFSGLQFPNYSSELNVNALELDDSALYLCASSSGTSLNIQYFGAGTRLSVL.

Here the CDR3 DNA reads TGTGCCAGCAGCTTTCAGGGTGGAAAACTGTTTTTT. Translating gives CASSFQGGKLFF. The chain links TRBV7-2 to TRBJ1-4; possibly TRBD1 for D (5 bases). The CDR3 extends over 12 amino acids. V gave up 3 bases and J gave up 10 bases, with 9 bases separating them. CDR1 is SGHTA, CDR2 FQGNSA, per germline. Combining the CDR3 with reference TRBV7-2 and TRBJ1-4 gives the whole variable domain GAGVSQSPSNKVTEKGKDVELRCDPISGHTALYWYRQSLGQGLEFLIYFQGNSAPDKSGLPSDRFSAERTGGSVSTLTIQRTQQEDSAVYLCASSFQGGKLFFGSGTQLSVL.

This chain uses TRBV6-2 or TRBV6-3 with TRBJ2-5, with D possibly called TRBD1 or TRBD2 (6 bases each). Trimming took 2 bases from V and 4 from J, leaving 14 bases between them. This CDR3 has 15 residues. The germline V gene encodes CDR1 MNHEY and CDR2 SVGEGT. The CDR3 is CASSYLGGWRETQYF. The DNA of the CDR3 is TGTGCCAGCAGTTACCTGGGGGGCTGGCGAGAGACCCAGTACTTC.